The present T cell receptor (beta chain) was sequenced within a study of human T cells and chemical hapten exposure. Trimming removed 6 bases from V and 0 bases from J; junction bases left unmatched: 2. This CDR3 is 14 amino acids long. Germline assignment: CDR1 MDHEN and CDR2 SYDVKM. The time point was: healthy volunteer bleed at 2 weeks. Total RNA came from unfractionated whole blood. This clonotype was found many times. TCRdb redid the calling of the RACE reads with MiXCR, one entry per CDR3 protein. Of roughly 120,000 distinct CDR3 sequences listed, approximately 8.3% are singletons. The receptor was isolated from a male donor in good health. Some clones in this sample may be carry-over from other donors' samples. This sequence joins TRBV28 and TRBJ1-2, with 9 bases fitting TRBD1. Sequencing was done on a sample of whole blood. The CDR3 spells CASRGQGSNYGYTF. DNA for the CDR3: TGTGCCAGCAGAGGACAGGGGTCTAACTATGGCTACACCTTC.